This T cell receptor (beta chain) was recorded in a study of blood T cell repertoires in COVID-19. For the study at large: Donors in the United States, Italy and Spain gave samples during acute or convalescent COVID-19.

Methods used by the authors: Estimates of nucleated cell counts were drawn from the amplification of reference gene primers. Sequencing used immunoSEQ multiplex PCR; TCRdb keeps in-frame clones, though not all of them. D and trimming were read from the DNA, whereas the V and J calls and clone size are those reported in that table. The table lists about 210,000 clones, 80% to 90% of them singletons. V was cut by 8 bases and J by 2 bases, with 15 bases left in between. The germline CDR1 and CDR2 sequences are MGHRA and YSYEKL. The CDR3 has 15 residues. All enrollees were about 18 to 89 years old and from about 25 US areas.

The material sequenced was PBMCs or T cells enriched from blood (not recorded which). The sequence derives from a man between 40 and 49 years old who had recovered from COVID-19. The J gene is TRBJ2-2, the V gene TRBV4-1, with D maybe TRBD2 (5 bases). CDR3 coding DNA: TGCGCCAGCCGCGCCCCGGGAATAAACACCGGGGAGCTGTTTTTT. It specifies CASRAPGINTGELFF.